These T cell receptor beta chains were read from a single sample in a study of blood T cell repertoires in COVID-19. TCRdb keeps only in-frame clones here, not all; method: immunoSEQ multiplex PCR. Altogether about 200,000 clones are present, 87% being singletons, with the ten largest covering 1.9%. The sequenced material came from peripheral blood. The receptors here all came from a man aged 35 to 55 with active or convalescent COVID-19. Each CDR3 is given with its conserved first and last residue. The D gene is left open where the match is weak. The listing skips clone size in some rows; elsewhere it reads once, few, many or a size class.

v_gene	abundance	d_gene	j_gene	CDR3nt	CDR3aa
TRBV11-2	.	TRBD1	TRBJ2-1	TGTGCCAGCAGCTTAACGGGACAGCCTTTTTACAATGAGCAGTTCTTC	CASSLTGQPFYNEQFF
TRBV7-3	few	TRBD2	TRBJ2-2	TGTGCCAGCAGCCGAGTAGCGGGGCCGAAGATTGAGCTGTTTTTT	CASSRVAGPKIELFF
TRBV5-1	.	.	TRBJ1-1	TGCGCCAGCAGCTTGTCAATTGTAGGCGGCCCGAACACTGAAGCTTTCTTT	CASSLSIVGGPNTEAFF
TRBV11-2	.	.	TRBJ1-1	TGTGCCAGCAGCCCCCTAGGAGGGAGAATGAACACTGAAGCTTTCTTT	CASSPLGGRMNTEAFF
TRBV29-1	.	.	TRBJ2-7	TGCAGCGTTTCAGTGTACAGCTCCTACGAGCAGTACTTC	CSVSVYSSYEQYF
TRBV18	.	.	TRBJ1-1	TGTGCCAGCTCACCACGGGCCTCCACTGAAGCTTTCTTT	CASSPRASTEAFF
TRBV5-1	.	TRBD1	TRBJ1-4	TGCGCCAGCAGCCGACAGGGTGATGAAAAACTGTTTTTT	CASSRQGDEKLFF
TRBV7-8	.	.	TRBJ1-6	TGTGCCAGCAGCTCCCCCCGTGGGAGGGGGATCTATAATTCACCCCTCCACTTT	CASSSPRGRGIYNSPLHF
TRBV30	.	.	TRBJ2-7	TGTGTCTGGAGTGTACAGGAGCCCTACGAGCAGTACTTC	CVWSVQEPYEQYF
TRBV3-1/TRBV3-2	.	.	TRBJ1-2	TGTGCCAGCAGCCAAGTGGGGGGATACTATGGCTACACCTTC	CASSQVGGYYGYTF
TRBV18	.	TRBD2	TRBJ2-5	TGTGCCAGCTCACTTGGGACTACCCGAGAGACCCAGTACTTC	CASSLGTTRETQYF
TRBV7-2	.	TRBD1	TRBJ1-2	TGTGCCAGCAGCTTAGATCGCGGTGCAGGGGGTCGGGGCTACACCTTC	CASSLDRGAGGRGYTF
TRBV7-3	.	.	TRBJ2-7	TGTGCCAGCAGCCAGGACATACTCTACGAGCAGTACTTC	CASSQDILYEQYF
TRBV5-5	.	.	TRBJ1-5	TGTGCCAGCAGCTTGGTCTGGGGGGGGAGCAATCAGCCCCAGCATTTT	CASSLVWGGSNQPQHF
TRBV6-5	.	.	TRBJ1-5	TGTGCCAGCAGTTACAAGACAGGTAGCAATCAGCCCCAGCATTTT	CASSYKTGSNQPQHF
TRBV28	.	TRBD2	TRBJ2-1	TGTGCCAGCATCCCTGCTAGCGGAGAGGATGAGCAGTTCTTC	CASIPASGEDEQFF
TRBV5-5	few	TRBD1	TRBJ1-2	TGTGCCAGCAGTATGCGTGGGGACAGGGGCGACTATGGCTACACCTTC	CASSMRGDRGDYGYTF
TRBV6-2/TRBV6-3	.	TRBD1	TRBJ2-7	TGTGCCAGCAGTTACTCCAGGGGACAGGGGGCGACCGAGCAGTACTTC	CASSYSRGQGATEQYF
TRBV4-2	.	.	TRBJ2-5	TGTGCCAGCAGCCAAGATTGGGGCGTAATGGAGACCCAGTACTTC	CASSQDWGVMETQYF
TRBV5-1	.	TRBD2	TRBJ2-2	TGCGCCAGCAGCCCCCGGTCCGGGGGGACCACCGGGGAGCTGTTTTTT	CASSPRSGGTTGELFF
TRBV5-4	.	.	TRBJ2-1	TGTGCCAGCAGCTTTGGTGGGGCGGAGCAGTTCTTC	CASSFGGAEQFF
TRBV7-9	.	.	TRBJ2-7	TGTGCCAGCAGCTTTGCCGTTGGACAGTCCTACGAGCAGTACTTC	CASSFAVGQSYEQYF